Following are 27 T cell receptor beta chains from one sample sequenced in a study of blood T cell repertoires in COVID-19. Assay used: immunoSEQ multiplex PCR; TCRdb lists only in-frame clones, some missing. The sample has 250,000 to 300,000 clones, roughly 79% seen once. Sequencing input: peripheral blood. The receptors shown here come from a woman aged 55-70 years with active or convalescent COVID-19.

The chain employs TRBV7-9 and TRBJ2-7; 9 bases match TRBD1. CDR3 length: 14 amino acids. The trim removed 4 bases at V and 2 bases at J, leaving 3 bases unmatched. Per germline, CDR1 SEHNR and CDR2 FQNEAQ (reference sequence). The CDR3 loop is CASSWYRGPYEQYF. The CDR3 region has the DNA TGTGCCAGCAGCTGGTACAGGGGGCCCTACGAGCAGTACTTC.

This chain joins TRBV11-2 and TRBJ2-3; 8 bases align to TRBD2. This CDR3 spans 16 amino acids. V dropped 4 bases and J dropped 4; count of bases not matched to a gene: 10. Per germline, CDR1 SGHAT and CDR2 FQNNGV. CDR3 nucleotide sequence: TGTGCCAGCAGCTCCCGCGGCGGGGGGATGGCAGATACGCAGTATTTT. Translating gives CASSSRGGGMADTQYF.

The gene calls are TRBV5-1 and TRBJ1-5; no clear D. From germline, CDR1 is SGHRS and CDR2 YFSETQ. The length of the CDR3 is 16 residues. V was clipped by 0 bases and J by 3 bases, with 13 bases between them. As DNA, the CDR3 is TGCGCCAGCAGCTTGGGACCGGGGATCCCCAATCAGCCCCAGCATTTT. Encoded protein: CASSLGPGIPNQPQHF.

This clone occurred a few times. The rearrangement links TRBV9 to TRBJ2-3, with no clear D. V lost 0 bases to trimming and J lost 2 bases, with 10 bases between them. The CDR3 totals 15 residues. Germline V gene lookup returns CDR1 SGDLS and CDR2 YYNGEE. CDR3 amino acids: CASSVAGTITDTQYF. Here the CDR3 DNA reads TGTGCCAGCAGCGTAGCTGGCACTATCACAGATACGCAGTATTTT.

V and J are TRBV29-1 and TRBJ2-2; D uncertain. Germline V gives CDR1 SQVTM, CDR2 ANQGSEA. The CDR3 extends over 13 amino acids. V was clipped by 3 bases and J by 2 bases, with 7 bases between them. The CDR3 sequence: CSVDSLNTGELFF. The DNA of the CDR3 is TGCAGCGTTGACTCGCTAAACACCGGGGAGCTGTTTTTT.

This chain connects TRBV9 to TRBJ2-6; the D gene is possibly TRBD1 (6 bases). Germline values: CDR1 SGDLS, CDR2 YYNGEE. CDR3 length: 17 amino acids. V was pared by 3 bases and J by 1 base, with 14 bases between. Here the CDR3 DNA reads TGTGCCAGCAGCGCACAGGGTGAGATGTCTGGGGCCAACGTCCTGACTTTC. It codes for CASSAQGEMSGANVLTF.

The chain has TRBV5-5 and TRBJ2-7, with D perhaps TRBD1 (5 bases). This CDR3 is 14 amino acids long. The germline V and J ends were trimmed by 0 bases and 3 bases, with 10 bases remaining between them. The V gene's germline CDR1 is SGHKS and CDR2 YYEKEE (reference sequence). The CDR3 here is CASSLAARDYEQYF. DNA for the CDR3: TGTGCCAGCAGCTTGGCGGCCAGGGACTACGAGCAGTACTTC.

The rearrangement links TRBV5-1 to TRBJ2-2; 8 bases fit TRBD2. Germline V CDR1 and CDR2: SGHRS, YFSETQ. The CDR3 sequence is 15 residues long. V lost 1 base and J lost 4; bases outside the gene matches: 3. Here the CDR3 reads CASSLTSGTTGELFF. Here the CDR3 DNA reads TGCGCCAGCAGCTTGACTAGCGGAACCACCGGGGAGCTGTTTTTT. The full variable domain, rest sourced from reference TRBV5-1 and TRBJ2-2, is KAGVTQTPRYLIKTRGQQVTLSCSPISGHRSVSWYQQTPGQGLQFLFEYFSETQRNKGNFPGRFSGRQFSNSRSEMNVSTLELGDSALYLCASSLTSGTTGELFFGEGSRLTVL.

The V call is TRBV2, the J call TRBJ2-7, with D possibly being TRBD1 (5 bases). Deletions cut 7 bases from V and 2 bases from J, with 15 bases between. This CDR3 is built from 14 residues. CDR1 is SNHLY, CDR2 FYNNEI, per germline. The DNA for the CDR3 is TGTGCCAGCAATTCAGGGCGAATTACCTACGAGCAGTACTTC. Amino acid sequence: CASNSGRITYEQYF.

The chain couples TRBV11-2 to TRBJ1-2; 7 bases match TRBD1. Trimming cost V 1 base and J 4 bases; bases outside gene matches: 6. There are 15 residues in the CDR3. Germline CDR1 is SGHAT and CDR2 is FQNNGV. The CDR3 sequence: CASSLARTGGYGYTF. As DNA, the CDR3 is TGTGCCAGCAGCTTAGCGCGGACAGGAGGCTATGGCTACACCTTC.

V is TRBV11-2 and J is TRBJ1-1, with TRBD1 as a possible D gene (5 bases). The germline V and J ends were trimmed by 1 base and 5 bases, with 11 bases remaining between them. From germline, CDR1 is SGHAT and CDR2 FQNNGV. The CDR3 loop spans 14 amino acids. CDR3 loop: CASSLAGGGTEAFF. CDR3 DNA: TGTGCCAGCAGCTTAGCGGGCGGGGGGACTGAAGCTTTCTTT.

This clone was counted between two and nine times. This chain links TRBV7-2 with TRBJ2-1; 8 bases fit TRBD2. Germline values: CDR1 SGHTA, CDR2 FQGNSA. The V and J ends lost 5 bases and 10 bases, in that order; junction bases with no gene match: 10. The CDR3 contains 14 residues. The CDR3 sequence: CASSPAGVPREQFF. Here the CDR3 DNA reads TGTGCCAGCAGCCCAGCGGGGGTCCCCCGCGAGCAGTTCTTC.

V and J are TRBV7-3 and TRBJ1-1, with D possibly being TRBD1 (5 bases). Germline V CDR1 and CDR2: SGHTA, FQGTGA. Between the trimmed V and J ends, which lost 1 base and 1 base, there was a span of 16 bases. The CDR3 runs to 17 residues. The CDR3 spells CASSLSSSAGRNTEAFF. DNA of the CDR3: TGTGCCAGCAGCTTAAGTAGTTCGGCAGGGCGGAACACTGAAGCTTTCTTT.

This rearrangement joins TRBV7-6 to TRBJ2-2; 7 bases fit TRBD2. CDR3 length equals 15 residues. Germline CDR1 SGHVS, CDR2 FNYEAQ. V dropped 4 bases and J dropped 1; count of bases not matched to a gene: 3. The CDR3 protein is CASSSSGENTGELFF. The DNA for the CDR3 is TGTGCCAGCAGCTCTAGCGGAGAGAACACCGGGGAGCTGTTTTTT.

The chain carries TRBV5-4 and TRBJ2-5, with TRBD2 identical over 7 bases. J lost 5 bases, V lost 2 bases, and 6 bases had no gene match. The CDR3 is made up of 14 amino acids. Germline values: CDR1 SGHNT, CDR2 YYREEE (reference sequence). The CDR3 protein is CASSFAAGLETQYF. DNA for the CDR3: TGTGCCAGCAGCTTCGCAGCGGGGCTGGAGACCCAGTACTTC.

This clone was counted at least ten times. The chain carries TRBV14 and TRBJ2-1, with 11 bases that match TRBD2. There are 19 residues in the CDR3. Germline V gene sequence: CDR1 SGHDN, CDR2 FVKESK. V shed 1 base, J shed 0 bases, and the junction held 8 bases outside the gene matches. CDR3: CASSQGWTSGFGSYNEQFF. Here the CDR3 DNA reads TGTGCCAGCAGCCAAGGCTGGACTAGCGGGTTTGGCTCCTACAATGAGCAGTTCTTC.

The V and J genes are TRBV7-3 and TRBJ2-1, with 9 positions matching TRBD1. The CDR3 runs to 13 residues. CDR1 and CDR2 (germline): SGHTA, FQGTGA. Trimming removed 5 bases from V and 12 bases from J; junction bases left unmatched: 8. CDR3 region: CASSGGQGIPQFF. The DNA of the CDR3 is TGTGCCAGCAGCGGGGGACAGGGAATCCCGCAGTTCTTC.

The V and J genes are TRBV9 and TRBJ2-6, with 7 bases fitting TRBD1. Germline V gene lookup returns CDR1 SGDLS and CDR2 YYNGEE. The CDR3 is made up of 14 amino acids. With V trimmed by 4 bases and J by 4 bases, 2 bases remained unmatched. Here the CDR3 reads CASSLGQGANVLTF. The CDR3 nucleotides are TGTGCCAGCAGCCTGGGACAGGGGGCCAACGTCCTGACTTTC.

J is TRBJ2-3 and V is TRBV7-3, with D possibly matching TRBD2 (6 bases). Germline V gene data show CDR1 as SGHTA and CDR2 as FQGTGA. V lost 5 bases and J 3 bases, leaving 21 bases between the germline ends. This CDR3 comprises 17 residues. CDR3 coding DNA: TGTGCCAGCAGCCTATCCGGGACTGCCCTGGGGACAGATACGCAGTATTTT. Amino acids: CASSLSGTALGTDTQYF.

This chain links TRBV9 with TRBJ1-4; 7 bases fit TRBD1. Trimming cost V 4 bases and J 3 bases; bases outside gene matches: 6. The germline V gene encodes CDR1 SGDLS and CDR2 YYNGEE. This CDR3 comprises 15 residues. This chain's CDR3 is CASSLGQLPNEKLFF. CDR3 coding DNA: TGTGCCAGCAGCCTGGGACAGCTACCTAATGAAAAACTGTTTTTT.

The gene calls are TRBV7-3 and TRBJ2-3, with 9 positions matching TRBD2. With V trimmed by 1 base and J by 4 bases, 6 bases remained unmatched. The CDR3 loop spans 16 amino acids. Germline V CDR1 and CDR2: SGHTA, FQGTGA. The CDR3 region is CASSLSGGAVADTQYF. The CDR3 DNA reads as TGTGCCAGCAGCTTAAGCGGGGGGGCTGTAGCAGATACGCAGTATTTT.

The V call is TRBV2, the J call TRBJ1-1; 9 positions match TRBD1. This CDR3 has 13 residues. Germline CDR1 and CDR2: SNHLY and FYNNEI. V trimming: 11 bases; J trimming: 3 bases; junction bases outside the gene matches: 7. The CDR3 sequence is CASSGTGYTEAFF. DNA for the CDR3: TGTGCCTCCAGCGGGACAGGGTACACTGAAGCTTTCTTT. Supplemented by reference TRBV2 and TRBJ1-1, the full variable domain reads EPEVTQTPSHQVTQMGQEVILRCVPISNHLYFYWYRQILGQKVEFLVSFYNNEISEKSEIFDDQFSVERPDGSNFTLKIRSTKLEDSAMYFCASSGTGYTEAFFGQGTRLTVV.

DNA for the CDR3: TGTGCCAGCAGCCAAGTTCCAGGGGGTGAGCAGTACTTC. Translating gives CASSQVPGGEQYF. J is TRBJ2-7 and V is TRBV3-1 (or the pseudogene TRBV3-2), with 7 bases fitting TRBD1. Germline assignment: CDR1 LGHDT and CDR2 YNNKEL (reference sequence). The V segment lost 1 base and the J segment 7 bases; nucleotides outside the gene matches: 4. This CDR3 has 13 amino acids.

The V call is TRBV7-9, the J call TRBJ1-2; weak D call: TRBD1 (6 bases). This CDR3 has 13 amino acids. Germline V gives CDR1 SEHNR, CDR2 FQNEAQ (reference sequence). V was shortened by 2 bases and J by 4 bases, with 8 bases between the two germline ends. CDR3 sequence: CASSLQGPYGYTF. The DNA of the CDR3 is TGTGCCAGCAGCTTACAGGGGCCCTATGGCTACACCTTC.

This sequence joins TRBV12-3 or TRBV12-4 and TRBJ1-1; no definite D call. The CDR3 loop spans 12 amino acids. Trimming removed 5 bases at V and 4 bases at J, with 8 bases between. DNA for the CDR3: TGTGCCAGCAGTCGCAGGCCCACTGAAGCTTTCTTT. The encoded protein is CASSRRPTEAFF.

A few counts support this clone. The gene calls are TRBV27 and TRBJ2-6; 10 bases align to TRBD1. J lost 0 bases, V lost 1 base, and 3 bases had no gene match. Germline assignment: CDR1 MNHEY and CDR2 SMNVEV (reference sequence). The CDR3 consists of 18 residues. CDR3 nucleotide sequence: TGTGCCAGCAGTTTATTGGGGACAGGGGACTCTGGGGCCAACGTCCTGACTTTC. It encodes CASSLLGTGDSGANVLTF.

This chain connects TRBV11-3 to TRBJ1-1, with TRBD1 matching over 8 bases. Germline CDR1 SGHNT, CDR2 YENEEA. The CDR3 loop spans 15 amino acids. V was pared by 1 base and J by 1 base, with 2 bases of the junction left unmatched. The CDR3, as DNA: TGTGCCAGCAGCTTAGGAGGGACAGGGAACACTGAAGCTTTCTTT. Translated, it gives CASSLGGTGNTEAFF.